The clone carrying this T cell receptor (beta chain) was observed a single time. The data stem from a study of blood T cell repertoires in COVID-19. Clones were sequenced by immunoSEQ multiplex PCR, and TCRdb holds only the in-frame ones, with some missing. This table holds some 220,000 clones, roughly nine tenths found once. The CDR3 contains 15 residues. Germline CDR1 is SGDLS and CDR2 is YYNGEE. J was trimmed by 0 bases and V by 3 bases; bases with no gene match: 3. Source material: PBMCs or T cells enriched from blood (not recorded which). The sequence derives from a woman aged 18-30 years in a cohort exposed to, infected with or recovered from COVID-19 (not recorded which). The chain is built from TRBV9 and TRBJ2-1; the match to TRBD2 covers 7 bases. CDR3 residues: CASSATGGSYNEQFF. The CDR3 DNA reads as TGTGCCAGCAGCGCTACGGGGGGCTCCTACAATGAGCAGTTCTTC.